These 18 T cell receptor beta chains were sequenced from one sample in a study of blood T cell repertoires in COVID-19. The data were produced by immunoSEQ multiplex PCR, yet TCRdb's version contains in-frame clones alone and is incomplete. The data contain more than 150,000 clones, roughly 80% of them singletons. Sequenced: PBMCs or T cells enriched from blood (not recorded which). These TCRs come from a woman in her forties or fifties who had recovered from COVID-19.

The J gene is TRBJ1-6, the V gene TRBV5-6, with TRBD1 identical over 10 bases. Germline CDR1 and CDR2: SGHDT and YYEEEE. The CDR3 runs 16 residues. The junction had 9 bases not matched to a gene; V was cut back by 4 bases and J by 8 bases. For the CDR3, the DNA is TGTGCCAGCAGCATACAGACAGGGGGCTGGGATTCACCCCTCCACTTT. Encoded protein: CASSIQTGGWDSPLHF.

The chain uses TRBV19 and TRBJ1-1; 7 bases fit TRBD1. CDR3 length: 15 residues. V shed 5 bases, J shed 0 bases, and the junction held 6 bases outside the gene matches. Germline values: CDR1 LNHDA, CDR2 SQIVND (reference sequence). The CDR3 sequence: CASSVWGQMNTEAFF. The CDR3 region has the DNA TGTGCCAGTAGTGTCTGGGGACAGATGAACACTGAAGCTTTCTTT.

V and J are TRBV27 and TRBJ1-5; D not resolved. Trimming stripped 3 bases from V and 2 bases from J, with 11 bases between. Per the germline V gene, CDR1 is MNHEY and CDR2 is SMNVEV (reference sequence). The CDR3 extends over 15 amino acids. For the CDR3, the DNA is TGTGCCAGCAGTTTGTTCTGGGAGGGCAATCAGCCCCAGCATTTT. Residues: CASSLFWEGNQPQHF.

This clone was counted a single time. The chain combines TRBV28 with TRBJ1-5; 10 bases match TRBD1. The CDR3 is 17 residues long. Germline CDR1 is MDHEN and CDR2 is SYDVKM. V shed 6 bases and J 1 base; nucleotides not matched to a gene: 9. The CDR3 spells CASSRPRDRGSNQPQHF. The CDR3, as DNA: TGTGCCAGCAGCCGGCCCCGGGACAGGGGAAGCAATCAGCCCCAGCATTTT.

Only a few counts were recorded for this clone. This chain connects TRBV10-3 to TRBJ1-2; D is uncertain. Germline V gene lookup returns CDR1 ENHRY and CDR2 SYGVKD. Trimming shortened V by 3 bases and J by 4 bases, and 21 bases separated the two germline ends. There are 17 residues in the CDR3. This chain's CDR3 is CAISDSGSYALFYGYTF. The CDR3 DNA follows: TGTGCCATCAGTGACTCCGGGTCCTACGCGTTATTCTATGGCTACACCTTC.

V is TRBV30 and J is TRBJ2-1, with 8 positions matching TRBD2. V lost 4 bases, J lost 14 bases, and 7 bases stayed unmatched. This CDR3 contains 11 residues. Germline CDR1 reads GTSNPN; CDR2 reads SVGIG (reference sequence). CDR3 sequence: CAWKSGGGEFF. CDR3 bases: TGTGCCTGGAAAAGCGGGGGAGGTGAGTTCTTC.

The chain uses TRBV7-2 and TRBJ2-4, with D tentatively TRBD1 (6 bases). The CDR3 covers 13 residues. CDR1 is SGHTA and CDR2 is FQGNSA in the germline V gene. Trimming pared 3 bases from V and 9 bases from J, leaving 12 bases between. The CDR3 sequence is CASSFTGKGIQYF. Here the CDR3 DNA reads TGTGCCAGCAGCTTTACAGGGAAGGGCATTCAGTACTTC.

The chain recombines TRBV28 with TRBJ1-2; possibly TRBD1 for D (5 bases). V gave up 5 bases and J gave up 1 base, with 8 bases separating them. Germline assignment: CDR1 MDHEN and CDR2 SYDVKM. The CDR3 sequence is 13 residues long. CDR3 protein: CASSLRVNYGYTF. In DNA form, the CDR3 reads TGTGCCAGCAGTCTCAGGGTTAACTATGGCTACACCTTC.

The rearrangement links TRBV5-1 to TRBJ2-2; weak D call: TRBD1 (6 bases). CDR1 is SGHRS, CDR2 YFSETQ, per germline. There are 14 residues in the CDR3. Trimming pared 3 bases from V and 6 bases from J, leaving 12 bases between. DNA of the CDR3: TGCGCCAGCAGCTCTGGACAGTCCCCCGGGGAGCTGTTTTTT. Amino acids: CASSSGQSPGELFF.

This clone turned up a few times. V usage is TRBV2 and J usage is TRBJ1-1; 7 bases align to TRBD1. The CDR3 covers 12 residues. Germline CDR1 reads SNHLY; CDR2 reads FYNNEI. V lost 8 bases to trimming and J lost 6 bases; unmatched junction nucleotides: 6. DNA of the CDR3: TGTGCCAGCCAGACAGGGAAGGCTGAAGCTTTCTTT. Translating it yields CASQTGKAEAFF.

The rearrangement uses TRBV10-3 and TRBJ2-1; D not resolved. V dropped 8 bases and J dropped 9 bases, with 17 bases sitting between them. Germline V gene sequence: CDR1 ENHRY, CDR2 SYGVKD. The CDR3 is 13 residues long. CDR3 protein: CAIFSRDQAEQFF. CDR3 DNA: TGTGCCATCTTCTCCAGAGATCAGGCTGAGCAGTTCTTC.

The rearrangement joins TRBV11-2 to TRBJ2-7; no clear D gene. CDR3 length: 14 residues. V lost 1 base to trimming and J lost 5 bases, with 12 bases between them. The germline V gene has CDR1 SGHAT and CDR2 FQNNGV. The CDR3, as DNA: TGTGCCAGCAGCTTAGGGGCGTCCGTCCACGAGCAGTACTTC. Protein product: CASSLGASVHEQYF.

The rearrangement links TRBV2 to TRBJ2-1; 10 nucleotides line up with TRBD1. Germline trimming cut 5 bases from V and 5 bases from J; bases unmatched to any gene: 3. This CDR3 has 14 residues. The germline V gene encodes CDR1 SNHLY and CDR2 FYNNEI. DNA of the CDR3: TGTGCCAGCAGTACCGGGACAGGGGACAATGAGCAGTTCTTC. Amino acid sequence: CASSTGTGDNEQFF.

This clone showed up just a few times. The gene calls are TRBV24-1 and TRBJ1-1; 7 nucleotides align to TRBD1. CDR1 and CDR2 (germline): KGHDR, SFDVKD. The CDR3 loop spans 18 amino acids. V dropped 5 bases and J dropped 3; count of bases not matched to a gene: 17. The CDR3 DNA is TGTGCCACCAGTGTTACTGGAGACAGGGACCCTGGGGACACTGAAGCTTTCTTT. Translated: CATSVTGDRDPGDTEAFF.

The chain employs TRBV7-9 and TRBJ2-7; D is undetermined. CDR1 is SEHNR, CDR2 FQNEAQ, per germline (reference sequence). CDR3 length: 13 residues. V shed 4 bases and J shed 5 bases, with 12 bases lying between them. The CDR3 sequence is CASSSDWSHEQYF. The CDR3 DNA reads as TGTGCCAGCAGCTCCGACTGGTCCCACGAGCAGTACTTC.

The rearrangement joins TRBV2 to TRBJ2-3; TRBD2 agrees at 8 bases. The V segment lost 6 bases and the J segment 2 bases; nucleotides outside the gene matches: 4. Germline assignment: CDR1 SNHLY and CDR2 FYNNEI. The CDR3 is 14 residues long. CDR3 DNA sequence: TGTGCCAGCAGGGCTAGCGGGCTCACAGATACGCAGTATTTT. Translation: CASRASGLTDTQYF.

This chain uses TRBV7-3 with TRBJ2-1; 12 bases agree with TRBD2. Per germline, CDR1 SGHTA and CDR2 FQGTGA. The CDR3 spans 17 residues. The J segment lost 9 bases and the V segment lost 3 bases, leaving 12 bases of the junction unmatched. In DNA, the CDR3 is TGTGCCAGCAGCTTTCAGGCTAGCGGGAGGGGGCCAAGTGAGCAGTTCTTC. Its protein is CASSFQASGRGPSEQFF. Full variable domain (outside the CDR3, taken from reference TRBV7-3 and TRBJ2-1): GAGVSQTPSNKVTEKGKYVELRCDPISGHTALYWYRQSLGQGPEFLIYFQGTGAADDSGLPNDRFFAVRPEGSVSTLKIQRTERGDSAVYLCASSFQASGRGPSEQFFGPGTRLTVL.

This clone appeared a few times. The CDR3 DNA sequence: TGTGCCAGCAGTTCCTCGGACGGGACTAGCGGGAAGGGGACGCAGTATTTT. This codes for CASSSSDGTSGKGTQYF. The chain recombines TRBV6-2 or TRBV6-3 with TRBJ2-3; 13 bases map to TRBD2. V shed 4 bases, J shed 9 bases, and the junction held 13 bases outside the gene matches. The CDR3 is 17 amino acids. CDR1 is MNHEY, CDR2 SVGEGT, per germline.